Listed here are 30 T cell receptor beta chains from one sample, sequenced in a study of cytomegalovirus exposure and HLA in healthy donors. 60 Vbeta and 13 Jbeta primers were used in PCR. The repertoire was sequenced with immunoSEQ multiplex PCR; TCRdb's copy has only in-frame clones and lacks some. The sample lists some 160,000 clones, about 88% occurring once. Sequencing input: PBMCs. These receptors were collected from a man aged 25-45 years in good health and CMV-seropositive.

The chain employs TRBV19 and TRBJ2-5, with no clear D. Trimming stripped 0 bases from V and 7 bases from J, with 12 bases between. The CDR3 covers 14 residues. Germline CDR1 reads LNHDA; CDR2 reads SQIVND (reference sequence). CDR3 sequence: CASSIDRPTGTQYF. The CDR3 DNA reads as TGTGCCAGTAGTATAGACAGGCCCACCGGGACCCAGTACTTC.

This clone was counted once. This chain connects TRBV21-1 to TRBJ2-1; the table calls TRBD1, which could not be checked here. TRBV21-1 is listed as a pseudogene. This CDR3 is 12 amino acids long. CDR3 nucleotide sequence: TGTGCCACCACAGGGGCAGGCAATGAGCAGTTCTTC. This codes for CATTGAGNEQFF.

CDR3 coding DNA: TGCGCCAGCAGCCGAGGGGGCGTTAGCACAGATACGCAGTATTTT. Its translation: CASSRGGVSTDTQYF. The chain is built from TRBV4-3 and TRBJ2-3; 7 nucleotides agree with TRBD1. Germline CDR1 and CDR2: LGHNA and YSLEER. The CDR3 loop spans 15 amino acids. Losses at the gene ends were 4 bases for V and 0 bases for J; bases not matched to a gene: 4.

The chain is built from TRBV9 and TRBJ1-1; perhaps TRBD1 as D (6 bases). The CDR3 sequence is 17 residues long. Germline loops: CDR1 SGDLS, CDR2 YYNGEE. V gave up 2 bases and J gave up 6 bases, with 23 bases separating them. The CDR3 DNA follows: TGTGCCAGCAGCGTTCTCCCCCTCGGTAGGGGGACGGCTGAAGCTTTCTTT. Translating it yields CASSVLPLGRGTAEAFF.

V gene TRBV18 combines with J gene TRBJ2-7, with 11 positions matching TRBD2. CDR1 and CDR2 from the germline V gene are KGHSH and LQKENI. The CDR3 has 14 residues. V lost 5 bases and J lost 6; bases outside the gene matches: 6. The CDR3 coding sequence is TGTGCCAGCTCATCTACTAGCGGGAGAGCCGAGCAGTACTTC. It encodes CASSSTSGRAEQYF.

This clone was detected only a few times. Relative to the germline gene, one junction end is altered; a read error may explain this. Different DNA sequences within this sample yield the same CDR3. This chain links TRBV4-1 with TRBJ1-1, with 9 bases that match TRBD1. This CDR3 region has 15 residues. CDR1 and CDR2 from the germline V gene are MGHRA and YSYEKL. Here the CDR3 reads CASSQGTGIGTEAFF. CDR3 nucleotide sequence: TGTGCCAGCAGCCAAGGGACAGGGATAGGCACTGAAGCTTTCTTT.

J is TRBJ2-1 and V is TRBV7-3, with TRBD1 matching over 8 bases. V lost 5 bases to trimming and J lost 7 bases; unmatched junction nucleotides: 13. Per germline, CDR1 SGHTA and CDR2 FQGTGA. The CDR3 has 16 amino acids. CDR3 loop: CASSLLDRDRKNEQFF. The CDR3 DNA reads TGTGCCAGCAGCCTCCTGGACAGGGATCGAAAAAATGAGCAGTTCTTC.

The V and J genes are TRBV30 and TRBJ1-2; D is perhaps TRBD1 (5 bases). Germline lookup yields CDR1 GTSNPN and CDR2 SVGIG (reference sequence). The V and J ends lost 4 bases and 2 bases respectively, with 11 bases between them. The CDR3 loop spans 13 amino acids. CDR3 bases: TGTGCCTGGAAGTGGTGGGGCAACTATGGCTACACCTTC. This gives the protein CAWKWWGNYGYTF.

The sample holds one count of this clone. The CDR3 region is CASSVEALALQGYTF. The CDR3 DNA reads as TGTGCCAGCAGCGTAGAGGCACTAGCCCTGCAGGGCTACACCTTC. The V and J genes are TRBV9 and TRBJ1-2; D unresolved. Germline V gene lookup returns CDR1 SGDLS and CDR2 YYNGEE. With 0 bases removed from V and 8 bases from J, the gap between germline ends came to 17 bases. The CDR3 extends over 15 amino acids.

As for this clone: The same CDR3 is also encoded by other DNA sequences in this sample. The chain uses TRBV9 and TRBJ2-1; the D is unclear. CDR1 is SGDLS and CDR2 is YYNGEE in the germline V gene. The CDR3 extends over 14 amino acids. Trimming removed 2 bases from V and 2 bases from J, with 8 bases in between. The CDR3, as DNA: TGTGCCAGCAGCGTGGCGACTCCCTACAATGAGCAGTTCTTC. This codes for CASSVATPYNEQFF.

The chain uses TRBV7-2 and TRBJ2-3; 8 bases are a match to TRBD1. Germline CDR1 SGHTA, CDR2 FQGNSA. Unmatched junction bases numbered 6, after V lost 5 bases and J lost 2 bases. This CDR3 has 15 residues. In DNA, the CDR3 is TGTGCCAGCAGCCGCAGGACAGGGATCACAGATACGCAGTATTTT. Protein product: CASSRRTGITDTQYF.

The gene calls are TRBV27 and TRBJ2-1; TRBD2 matches 15 bases. V trimming: 4 bases; J trimming: 8 bases; junction bases outside the gene matches: 15. The CDR3 covers 19 residues. Germline CDR1 and CDR2: MNHEY and SMNVEV (reference sequence). The CDR3 DNA sequence: TGTGCCAGCAGTTCCAAACGGACTAGCGGGAGGGCCCCGGTGGATGAGCAGTTCTTC. Protein sequence: CASSSKRTSGRAPVDEQFF.

CDR3 nucleotide sequence: TGCGCCAGCAGCTTCACTAGCGCGGGCACAGATACGCAGTATTTT. Its translation is CASSFTSAGTDTQYF. V is TRBV5-1 and J is TRBJ2-3, with 7 nucleotides matching TRBD2. CDR3 length equals 15 residues. The germline V gene encodes CDR1 SGHRS and CDR2 YFSETQ. V shed 2 bases and J 1 base; nucleotides not matched to a gene: 4.

The V call is TRBV5-1, the J call TRBJ2-5; weak D call: TRBD2 (6 bases). The CDR3 extends over 15 amino acids. Germline CDR1 is SGHRS and CDR2 is YFSETQ. V was trimmed by 0 bases and J by 6 bases, leaving 15 bases between them. The CDR3 region is CASSLAIFGGKTQYF. The CDR3 nucleotides read TGCGCCAGCAGCTTGGCCATATTCGGGGGAAAGACCCAGTACTTC.

This clone was counted once. V usage is TRBV14 and J usage is TRBJ2-1; D remains unclear. Germline V gene sequence: CDR1 SGHDN, CDR2 FVKESK. The V end was cut by 0 bases, the J end by 6 bases, with 9 bases between. The CDR3 consists of 14 residues. The CDR3 sequence is CASSQEVTFNEQFF. CDR3 in DNA: TGTGCCAGCAGCCAAGAGGTAACTTTCAATGAGCAGTTCTTC.

A word on this clone: One end of the junction is discordant with germline, which a read error may explain. The chain couples TRBV7-7 to TRBJ2-2; 7 bases are shared with TRBD1. Germline values: CDR1 SSHAT, CDR2 FNYEAQ (reference sequence). The CDR3 runs to 16 residues. CDR3 amino acids: CASSLGAGGNTGELFF. The CDR3 nucleotides are TGTGCTAGCAGCTTAGGTGCAGGGGGAAACACCGGGGAGCTGTTTTTT.

The V and J genes are TRBV9 and TRBJ1-2; maybe TRBD1 (5 bases). CDR1 is SGDLS and CDR2 is YYNGEE in the germline V gene. The CDR3 runs to 14 residues. Trimming shortened V by 4 bases and J by 4 bases, and 14 bases separated the two germline ends. DNA for the CDR3: TGTGCCAGCAGCCCCGCGACAGTTTCCTATGGCTACACCTTC. Its translation is CASSPATVSYGYTF. Looking up the rest from reference TRBV9 and TRBJ1-2 gives the full variable domain: DSGVTQTPKHLITATGQRVTLRCSPRSGDLSVYWYQQSLDQGLQFLIQYYNGEERAKGNILERFSAQQFPDLHSELNLSSLELGDSALYFCASSPATVSYGYTFGSGTRLTVV.

With regard to this clone: Other DNA sequences in this specimen translate into the identical CDR3. The chain couples TRBV9 to TRBJ2-1, with 8 positions matching TRBD2. CDR1 is SGDLS, CDR2 YYNGEE, per germline. V lost 4 bases to trimming and J lost 0 bases; unmatched junction nucleotides: 3. The CDR3 runs to 15 residues. CDR3 sequence: CASSSSGSSYNEQFF. DNA for the CDR3: TGTGCCAGCAGCTCCAGCGGGAGCTCCTACAATGAGCAGTTCTTC. Combining the CDR3 with reference TRBV9 and TRBJ2-1 gives the whole variable domain DSGVTQTPKHLITATGQRVTLRCSPRSGDLSVYWYQQSLDQGLQFLIQYYNGEERAKGNILERFSAQQFPDLHSELNLSSLELGDSALYFCASSSSGSSYNEQFFGPGTRLTVL.

This rearrangement joins TRBV27 to TRBJ2-3, with 8 bases matching TRBD2. Germline CDR1 reads MNHEY; CDR2 reads SMNVEV (reference sequence). The CDR3 has 17 amino acids. The V gene end was trimmed by 0 bases and the J gene end by 2 bases; junction bases not matched to a gene: 7. The CDR3 DNA follows: TGTGCCAGCAGTTTATCTCCAGCGGGAGTGGTCACAGATACGCAGTATTTT. This codes for CASSLSPAGVVTDTQYF.

The gene calls are TRBV5-6 and TRBJ2-1; weak D call: TRBD2 (6 bases). The CDR3 covers 14 residues. Germline-derived CDR1 and CDR2 are SGHDT and YYEEEE. V was shortened by 0 bases and J by 6 bases, with 10 bases between the two germline ends. CDR3 amino acids: CASSLAAGFNEQFF. The CDR3 region has the DNA TGTGCCAGCAGCTTGGCGGCGGGGTTCAATGAGCAGTTCTTC.

The rearrangement uses TRBV19 and TRBJ2-1; 9 bases are shared with TRBD2. The CDR3 sequence is 14 residues long. The ends lost 4 bases at V and 6 bases at J; junction bases unmatched: 4. Germline CDR1 and CDR2: LNHDA and SQIVND (reference sequence). CDR3 sequence reads: CASSSGRARNEQFF. In DNA form, the CDR3 reads TGTGCCAGTAGTAGCGGGAGGGCCCGCAATGAGCAGTTCTTC.

The chain uses TRBV19 and TRBJ1-1; unclear D gene. Germline assignment: CDR1 LNHDA and CDR2 SQIVND (reference sequence). The CDR3 extends over 14 amino acids. Trimming took off 5 bases at V and 3 bases at J, with 13 bases between the two ends. The CDR3 DNA sequence: TGTGCCAGTAGTTCCGAAGTAATAGACACTGAAGCTTTCTTT. It is translated as CASSSEVIDTEAFF.

J is TRBJ2-1 and V is TRBV7-9; a weak D match, TRBD2 (5 bases). The CDR3 contains 13 residues. The germline gives CDR1 SEHNR, CDR2 FQNEAQ (reference sequence). V lost 5 bases and J 9 bases, leaving 14 bases between the germline ends. CDR3 bases: TGTGCCAGCAGCCTGCACCCTCGGGGTGAGCAGTTCTTC. Encoded protein: CASSLHPRGEQFF.

This clone came up once. This rearrangement joins TRBV5-4 to TRBJ2-5; 9 nucleotides line up with TRBD1. Germline values: CDR1 SGHNT, CDR2 YYREEE (reference sequence). The V segment lost 5 bases and the J segment 2 bases; nucleotides outside the gene matches: 7. The CDR3 runs to 15 residues. Here the CDR3 reads CASRSPGQGQETQYF. The CDR3 bases are TGTGCCAGCAGATCCCCGGGACAGGGACAAGAGACCCAGTACTTC.

This clone was counted a few times. V usage is TRBV4-1 and J usage is TRBJ1-4; D perhaps matches TRBD1 (6 bases). CDR3 length: 12 residues. Per the germline V gene, CDR1 is MGHRA and CDR2 is YSYEKL. V lost 3 bases to trimming and J lost 10 bases, with 9 bases between them. CDR3 nucleotide sequence: TGCGCCAGCAGCCAGGACAGCGGAAAACTGTTTTTT. Residues: CASSQDSGKLFF.

This chain connects TRBV6-5 to TRBJ1-2, with 7 bases fitting TRBD1. The CDR3 runs to 15 residues. The V segment lost 4 bases and the J segment 4 bases; nucleotides outside the gene matches: 9. Germline CDR1 is MNHEY and CDR2 is SVGAGI. For the CDR3, the DNA is TGTGCCAGCAGTTTATATGCGGACAGGCCCTATGGCTACACCTTC. This codes for CASSLYADRPYGYTF.

This clone was counted between two and nine times. This rearrangement joins TRBV6-5 to TRBJ1-1; D remains unclear. The CDR3 spans 13 residues. V was pared by 0 bases and J by 8 bases, with 10 bases between. Looked up from germline, CDR1 is MNHEY and CDR2 is SVGAGI. The CDR3 region is CASSYSEGPEAFF. The DNA of the CDR3 is TGTGCCAGCAGTTACTCCGAGGGCCCAGAAGCTTTCTTT.

The chain joins TRBV19 to TRBJ1-3, with 7 bases aligning to TRBD1. The CDR3 sequence is 15 residues long. CDR1 and CDR2 from the germline V gene are LNHDA and SQIVND (reference sequence). V trimming: 5 bases; J trimming: 4 bases; junction bases outside the gene matches: 8. CDR3 protein: CASSVDRAGGNTIYF. CDR3 coding DNA: TGTGCCAGTAGTGTTGACAGGGCGGGCGGAAACACCATATATTTT.

The J gene is TRBJ1-4, the V gene TRBV11-3, with D tentatively TRBD1 (6 bases). The V and J ends lost 1 base and 7 bases respectively, with 16 bases between them. Germline CDR1 reads SGHNT; CDR2 reads YENEEA. The CDR3 has 16 residues. The CDR3 nucleotides are TGTGCCAGCAGCTTAGGATCCGCGGCAGGGGTTGAAAAACTGTTTTTT. Its protein product is CASSLGSAAGVEKLFF. The variable domain in full, with the rest retrieved from reference TRBV11-3 and TRBJ1-4, is EAGVVQSPRYKIIEKKQPVAFWCNPISGHNTLYWYLQNLGQGPELLIRYENEEAVDDSQLPKDRFSAERLKGVDSTLKIQPAELGDSAVYLCASSLGSAAGVEKLFFGSGTQLSVL.

The chain recombines TRBV5-6 with TRBJ1-2; D remains unclear. Trimming shortened V by 3 bases and J by 5 bases, and 8 bases separated the two germline ends. CDR1 and CDR2 (germline): SGHDT, YYEEEE. The length of the CDR3 is 12 residues. The CDR3: CASSSGIYGYTF. CDR3 nucleotide sequence: TGTGCCAGCAGCTCCGGGATTTATGGCTACACCTTC.